This is a list of T cell receptor beta chains from one sample in a study of T-cell memory formation after mild COVID-19. TCRdb reprocessed the 5' RACE reads via MiXCR and lists one record per CDR3 protein. The sample lists roughly 110,000 distinct CDR3 sequences, 22% seen once, with 40% to 50% in the top ten. The material sequenced was PBMCs or a T cell subset sorted from them (not recorded which). These receptors were obtained from a man aged 18 to 29 who had mild COVID-19 (a few samples of this study predate the infection). Cell type and time point are not known. Both conserved end residues are part of each CDR3. A D gene is named only where the DNA matches it firmly. Not all rows give a size; the values are once, few, many and, for expanded clones, a class.

j_call v_call d_call clone_size cdr3_aa cdr3_nt
TRBJ2-1 TRBV12-3/TRBV12-4 - once CASSLREQFF TGTGCCAGCAGTTTGCGTGAGCAGTTCTTC
TRBJ1-2 TRBV11-2 TRBD1 few CASSSRDRISYGYTF TGTGCCAGCAGCTCCCGGGACAGGATTTCGTATGGCTACACCTTC
TRBJ1-1 TRBV5-1 - - CASSTAANTEAFF TGCGCCAGCAGCACTGCAGCGAACACTGAAGCTTTCTTT
TRBJ1-1 TRBV20-1 TRBD1 - CSATPYNRGNTEAFF TGCAGTGCTACACCTTATAACAGGGGGAACACTGAAGCTTTCTTT
TRBJ1-4 TRBV24-1 - few CATSEGVGPQTNEKLFF TGTGCCACCAGTGAGGGGGTTGGGCCGCAAACTAATGAAAAACTGTTTTTT
TRBJ2-7 TRBV4-2 TRBD2 many CASSQGSGGEYYEQYF TGTGCCAGCAGCCAAGGCTCCGGGGGGGAGTACTACGAGCAGTACTTC
TRBJ2-7 TRBV29-1 - - CSVTQGSYEQYF TGCAGCGTCACGCAGGGCTCCTACGAGCAGTACTTC
TRBJ2-3 TRBV12-3/TRBV12-4 - few CASSRQGLGRDTQYF TGTGCCAGCAGCCGCCAGGGACTGGGACGGGATACGCAGTATTTT
TRBJ1-5 TRBV12-3/TRBV12-4 - few CASSPGTASNQPQHF TGTGCCAGCAGCCCCGGGACCGCGAGCAATCAGCCCCAGCATTTT
TRBJ1-4 TRBV5-6 - - CASSLAFRENEKLFF TGTGCCAGCAGCTTGGCATTCAGGGAAAATGAAAAACTGTTTTTT
TRBJ2-2 TRBV6-5 - - CASRSGAAIGELFF TGTGCCAGCAGATCAGGGGCCGCGATCGGGGAGCTGTTTTTT
TRBJ2-6 TRBV6-2/TRBV6-3 - - CASSYEGSGANVLTF TGTGCCAGCAGTTACGAGGGCTCTGGGGCCAACGTCCTGACTTTC
TRBJ1-2 TRBV4-2 - few CASSPEATGNYGYTF TGTGCCAGCAGCCCCGAAGCCACAGGGAACTATGGCTACACCTTC
TRBJ2-3 TRBV15 TRBD2 - CATSRAGGYSSTDTQYF TGTGCCACCAGCAGAGCGGGGGGGTATTCTAGCACAGATACGCAGTATTTT
TRBJ2-5 TRBV4-2 TRBD1 many CASSHGAQGAWETQYF TGTGCCAGCAGCCACGGGGCCCAGGGGGCCTGGGAGACCCAGTACTTC
TRBJ1-4 TRBV12-3/TRBV12-4 TRBD1 - CASSPGTGVFF TGTGCCAGCAGCCCCGGGACAGGGGTGTTTTTT
TRBJ2-1 TRBV4-3 - - CASSQESDQPNEQFF TGCGCCAGCAGCCAAGAATCCGACCAGCCTAATGAGCAGTTCTTC
TRBJ1-2 TRBV7-9 - - CAIRTPGDSVF TGTGCCATCAGGACACCGGGGGATTCCGTCTTC
TRBJ2-1 TRBV5-8 - few CASSWGRANEQFF TGTGCCAGCAGCTGGGGTAGGGCGAATGAGCAGTTCTTC
TRBJ2-3 TRBV13 TRBD2 few CASSHGTSGGATQRDTQYF TGTGCCAGCAGCCACGGGACTAGCGGGGGGGCCACTCAGAGGGATACGCAGTATTTT
TRBJ2-3 TRBV27 TRBD2 few CASSLQRGPPLDTQYF TGTGCCAGCAGTCTCCAGCGGGGACCCCCGCTGGATACGCAGTATTTT
TRBJ1-5 TRBV27 - few CASSWGYNQPQHF TGTGCCAGCAGTTGGGGTTACAATCAGCCCCAGCATTTT
TRBJ2-3 TRBV7-9 - - CASSLKGSDTQYF TGTGCCAGCAGCTTAAAGGGTTCAGATACGCAGTATTTT
TRBJ1-5 TRBV6-2/TRBV6-3 - many CASSPGGQPQHF TGTGCCAGCAGCCCGGGGGGTCAGCCCCAGCATTTT
TRBJ2-1 TRBV4-1 TRBD1 few CASSQDHRGGDEQFF TGCGCCAGCAGCCAAGACCACAGGGGCGGCGATGAGCAGTTCTTC
TRBJ2-5 TRBV7-9 TRBD2 - CASSLARGTGLGETQYF TGTGCCAGCAGCTTAGCGCGGGGGACTGGCCTGGGAGAGACCCAGTACTTC
TRBJ2-1 TRBV4-2 TRBD2 - CASSQDPGGAYNEQFF TGTGCCAGCAGCCAAGATCCGGGGGGGGCCTACAATGAGCAGTTCTTC
TRBJ2-7 TRBV5-1 - - CASSLAPGTSYEQYF TGCGCCAGCAGCTTGGCACCCGGGACCTCCTACGAGCAGTACTTC
TRBJ2-1 TRBV4-2 TRBD2 - CASSLSSGGGYNEQFF TGTGCCAGCAGCCTTTCTAGCGGGGGGGGCTACAATGAGCAGTTCTTC
TRBJ2-5 TRBV7-8 - - CASSLDGTQYF TGTGCCAGCAGCTTAGATGGGACCCAGTACTTC
TRBJ1-5 TRBV12-3/TRBV12-4 - few CASSLDVSNQPQHF TGTGCCAGCAGCCTGGACGTTAGCAATCAGCCCCAGCATTTT
TRBJ2-1 TRBV29-1 - few CSVERNEQFF TGCAGCGTCGAGCGCAACGAGCAGTTCTTC
TRBJ1-5 TRBV6-5 TRBD1 - CASSPTGQQPQHF TGTGCCAGCAGTCCGACAGGGCAACAGCCCCAGCATTTT
TRBJ1-3 TRBV6-4 - few CASTRAPSGNTIYF TGTGCCAGCACCCGGGCCCCGTCTGGAAACACCATATATTTT
TRBJ1-5 TRBV4-1 TRBD1 - CASSHGTGGLQPQHF TGCGCCAGCAGCCACGGGACAGGGGGCCTTCAGCCCCAGCATTTT
TRBJ1-6 TRBV27 TRBD1 - CASSSSQGPISPLHF TGTGCCAGCAGTTCCTCACAGGGGCCGATTTCACCCCTCCACTTT
TRBJ2-2 TRBV7-9 TRBD1 - CASSLRTGTGELFF TGTGCCAGCAGCCTACGGACAGGGACCGGGGAGCTGTTTTTT
TRBJ2-3 TRBV6-5 - few CASSLSGSTSTQYF TGTGCCAGCAGTTTGAGTGGCTCCACGTCGACGCAGTATTTT
TRBJ2-7 TRBV4-1 - few CASSPALSNEQYF TGCGCCAGCAGTCCTGCACTTAGTAACGAGCAGTACTTC
TRBJ2-1 TRBV11-2 - - CASSAPLLGARNEQFF TGTGCCAGCAGCGCCCCCCTCTTGGGGGCGCGGAATGAGCAGTTCTTC
TRBJ2-5 TRBV12-3/TRBV12-4 - few CASSLAWREETQYF TGTGCCAGCAGTTTGGCGTGGAGAGAAGAGACCCAGTACTTC
TRBJ2-7 TRBV7-2 TRBD2 few CASSLLGGGTYEQYF TGTGCCAGCAGCCTCCTCGGCGGGGGAACCTACGAGCAGTACTTC
TRBJ2-5 TRBV11-1 - few CASGDSNQETQYF TGTGCCAGCGGCGACAGCAACCAAGAGACCCAGTACTTC
TRBJ2-2 TRBV5-1 TRBD1 - CASSSTGPNTGELFF TGCGCCAGCAGCTCGACAGGGCCTAACACCGGGGAGCTGTTTTTT
TRBJ1-1 TRBV6-5 - few CASSYSPGNTEAFF TGTGCCAGCAGTTATTCCCCAGGGAACACTGAAGCTTTCTTT
TRBJ2-2 TRBV6-5 - - CASSYSIINTGELFF TGTGCCAGCAGTTACTCGATAATTAACACCGGGGAGCTGTTTTTT
TRBJ2-1 TRBV3-1 - - CASSPWDDNEQFF TGTGCCAGCAGCCCGTGGGACGACAATGAGCAGTTCTTC
TRBJ2-1 TRBV4-1 - few CASSQTPNEQFF TGCGCCAGCAGCCAAACGCCCAATGAGCAGTTCTTC
TRBJ2-1 TRBV11-2 TRBD1 few CASRSLGQGAGNEQFF TGTGCCAGCAGATCTCTCGGACAGGGGGCTGGCAATGAGCAGTTCTTC
TRBJ2-5 TRBV6-5 - few CASNSLETQYF TGTGCCAGCAATAGCCTGGAGACCCAGTACTTC
TRBJ2-7 TRBV27 TRBD1 - CASRRGQGSFYEQYF TGTGCCAGCAGGCGAGGACAGGGCAGTTTCTACGAGCAGTACTTC
TRBJ2-7 TRBV11-2 - - CASSLYNRNSYEQYF TGTGCCAGCAGCTTATATAACAGGAACTCCTACGAGCAGTACTTC
TRBJ1-2 TRBV7-6 - - CASSLRGLPSYGYTF TGTGCCAGCAGCTTAAGGGGCCTTCCCTCCTATGGCTACACCTTC
TRBJ1-5 TRBV4-3 - few CASSQDLLRQAAYQPQHF TGCGCCAGCAGCCAAGATTTACTTCGGCAGGCGGCTTATCAGCCCCAGCATTTT
TRBJ2-7 TRBV5-5 - - CASSSEVYYEQYF TGTGCCAGCAGCTCGGAGGTGTACTACGAGCAGTACTTC